Each of the 17 T cell receptor beta chains below was sequenced from the same sample in a study of siplizumab effects on memory and regulatory T cells. Sequencing was performed with immunoSEQ multiplex PCR; in TCRdb, only in-frame clones are kept and a portion is missing. The profile shows about 100,000 clones, about 93% of them singletons. Input material: non-Treg CD4+ T cells sorted from blood. Receptor source: a human donor in good health.

The chain links TRBV10-3 to TRBJ2-7, with 9 bases matching TRBD2. The CDR3 is 14 residues long. Germline values: CDR1 ENHRY, CDR2 SYGVKD. J was trimmed by 5 bases and V by 5 bases; bases with no gene match: 7. CDR3 loop: CAISTLSGSHEQYF. CDR3 bases: TGTGCCATCAGTACCCTTAGCGGGAGCCACGAGCAGTACTTC.

The chain has TRBV29-1 and TRBJ1-5; D possibly corresponds to TRBD1 (6 bases). Per germline, CDR1 SQVTM and CDR2 ANQGSEA. This CDR3 comprises 13 residues. V shed 5 bases and J shed 3 bases, with 11 bases lying between them. CDR3 protein: CSVSRGTNQPQHF. CDR3 nucleotides: TGCAGCGTTAGCAGGGGTACCAATCAGCCCCAGCATTTT. The full variable domain, with the rest looked up from reference TRBV29-1 and TRBJ1-5, is SAVISQKPSRDICQRGTSLTIQCQVDSQVTMMFWYRQQPGQSLTLIATANQGSEATYESGFVIDKFPISRPNLTFSTLTVSNMSPEDSSIYLCSVSRGTNQPQHFGDGTRLSIL.

This chain uses TRBV18 with TRBJ1-5; TRBD1 matches at 9 bases. V shed 4 bases and J 7 bases; nucleotides not matched to a gene: 5. Germline V gene sequence: CDR1 KGHSH, CDR2 LQKENI. The CDR3 extends over 14 amino acids. CDR3 bases: TGTGCCAGCTCACGTACAGGGGGCGGACAGCCCCAGCATTTT. This codes for CASSRTGGGQPQHF.

J is TRBJ1-1 and V is TRBV5-1; 12 bases are a match to TRBD1. The CDR3 has 15 amino acids. Losses at the gene ends were 0 bases for V and 12 bases for J; bases not matched to a gene: 9. The germline gives CDR1 SGHRS, CDR2 YFSETQ. For the CDR3, the DNA is TGCGCCAGCAGCTTGGCGGGACAGGGGGCCGGTTTTACTTTCTTT. Translated: CASSLAGQGAGFTFF.

The chain joins TRBV12-5 to TRBJ2-1; D might be TRBD1 (5 bases). The germline gives CDR1 LGHNT, CDR2 FRNRAP. The CDR3 length is 12 residues. V shed 11 bases and J shed 1 base, with 9 bases lying between them. The CDR3 protein is CAGARSYNEQFF. CDR3 coding DNA: TGTGCTGGGGCTAGATCCTACAATGAGCAGTTCTTC.

This sequence joins TRBV7-3 and TRBJ2-5; 7 nucleotides agree with TRBD2. Losses at the gene ends were 2 bases for V and 4 bases for J; bases not matched to a gene: 4. CDR1 and CDR2 (germline): SGHTA, FQGTGA. The CDR3 runs to 14 residues. The CDR3: CASSLSGGIETQYF. For the CDR3, the DNA is TGTGCCAGCAGCTTATCCGGGGGGATAGAGACCCAGTACTTC.

The V gene is TRBV15, the J gene TRBJ1-3; the D is unclear. Germline CDR1 is LNHNV and CDR2 is YYDKDF (reference sequence). CDR3 length: 14 amino acids. V was pared by 1 base and J by 4 bases, with 8 bases between. CDR3 nucleotide sequence: TGTGCCACCAGCAGAGCCTCCGGGGGAAACACCATATATTTT. Translated, it gives CATSRASGGNTIYF.

CDR3 nucleotides: TGCGCCAGCAGCTTAGGACTAGCGGCCTCCTCGGGTACGCAGTATTTT. Protein sequence: CASSLGLAASSGTQYF. V and J are TRBV5-1 and TRBJ2-3; 10 bases line up with TRBD2. The germline CDR1 and CDR2 sequences are SGHRS and YFSETQ. The V gene end was trimmed by 2 bases and the J gene end by 8 bases; junction bases not matched to a gene: 11. The CDR3 is 16 residues long.

The V call is TRBV25-1, the J call TRBJ1-2; 8 positions agree with TRBD1. In germline, CDR1 is MGHDK, CDR2 SYGVNS. The CDR3 covers 13 residues. V gave up 2 bases and J gave up 4 bases; unmatched junction bases: 0. The CDR3 spells CASSEGTGYGYTF. In DNA, the CDR3 is TGTGCCAGCAGTGAAGGGACAGGCTATGGCTACACCTTC.

As for this clone: Compared with germline, one end of the junction differs, possibly owing to a read error. The V and J genes are TRBV4-3 and TRBJ2-1; unclear D gene. This CDR3 has 15 residues. The germline CDR1 and CDR2 sequences are LGHNA and YSLEER. The CDR3 is CASSQELRGYDEQFF. The CDR3 coding sequence is TGCGCCAGCAGCCAAGAGCTGAGAGGCTACGATGAGCAGTTCTTC.

This clone came up once. The genes are TRBV18 and TRBJ2-4; D perhaps matches TRBD1 (7 bases). Germline V gene data show CDR1 as KGHSH and CDR2 as LQKENI. The CDR3 loop spans 13 amino acids. V was pared by 1 base and J by 10 bases, with 11 bases between. CDR3 nucleotides: TGTGCCAGCTCACCACAGGGGGCGGGAATTCAGTACTTC. The encoded protein is CASSPQGAGIQYF.

The chain links TRBV15 to TRBJ2-5; D remains ambiguous. The length of the CDR3 is 13 residues. CDR1 and CDR2 (germline): LNHNV, YYDKDF (reference sequence). Trimming took off 3 bases at V and 3 bases at J, with 8 bases between the two ends. This CDR3 is CATSRDLKETQYF. DNA for the CDR3: TGTGCCACCAGCAGGGACCTTAAAGAGACCCAGTACTTC.

This chain joins TRBV4-3 and TRBJ1-5, with 7 bases that match TRBD1. The CDR3 has 13 residues. After removal of 4 bases from V and 6 bases from J, the junction contained 3 bases not matched to a gene. The V gene's germline CDR1 is LGHNA and CDR2 YSLEER. The CDR3 nucleotides are TGCGCCAGCAGCCCCAGGGGGGGTCAGCCCCAGCATTTT. Amino acid sequence: CASSPRGGQPQHF.

J is TRBJ2-2 and V is TRBV7-9; D is possibly TRBD1 (5 bases). Trimming removed 1 base from V and 0 bases from J, with 18 bases in between. This CDR3 region has 19 residues. The germline CDR1 and CDR2 sequences are SEHNR and FQNEAQ (reference sequence). Here the CDR3 DNA reads TGTGCCAGCAGCTTAGGGGGTCCAGGGTTTGGGGCGAACACCGGGGAGCTGTTTTTT. Translation: CASSLGGPGFGANTGELFF.

The V gene is TRBV5-4, the J gene TRBJ1-3; D is possibly TRBD1 (6 bases). Germline loops: CDR1 SGHNT, CDR2 YYREEE (reference sequence). Trimming took off 5 bases at V and 2 bases at J, with 11 bases between the two ends. CDR3 size: 14 residues. The CDR3: CASSQQGPGNTIYF. The CDR3 DNA is TGTGCCAGCAGTCAACAGGGACCTGGAAACACCATATATTTT. Full variable domain (rest looked up from reference TRBV5-4 and TRBJ1-3): ETGVTQSPTHLIKTRGQQVTLRCSSQSGHNTVSWYQQALGQGPQFIFQYYREEENGRGNFPPRFSGLQFPNYSSELNVNALELDDSALYLCASSQQGPGNTIYFGEGSWLTVV.

The chain couples TRBV27 to TRBJ1-1; TRBD1 matches at 7 bases. The length of the CDR3 is 14 residues. Germline CDR1 is MNHEY and CDR2 is SMNVEV (reference sequence). The ends lost 3 bases at V and 5 bases at J; junction bases unmatched: 6. CDR3 in DNA: TGTGCCAGCAGTTTGCTAGGGGGCGTAACTGAAGCTTTCTTT. Amino acids: CASSLLGGVTEAFF.

This chain joins TRBV7-8 and TRBJ2-1; TRBD2 aligns across 11 bases. The CDR3 loop spans 18 amino acids. Germline V lookup: CDR1 SGHVS, CDR2 FQNEAQ. Trimming took 2 bases from V and 6 from J; bases not matched to a gene: 12. The CDR3 nucleotides read TGTGCCAGCAGCTTAAGGGGACTAGCGGACCTGCGAAGCAATGAGCAGTTCTTC. This codes for CASSLRGLADLRSNEQFF.